This T cell receptor (beta chain) was retrieved from a study of glioma-infiltrating T cells. The V gene's germline CDR1 is LGHNT and CDR2 FRNRAP. V gave up 4 bases and J gave up 5 bases, with 5 bases separating them. This CDR3 spans 12 amino acids. Of note for this clonotype: Its antigen is as yet unknown.

Using RNA template, CDR3s of TCR alpha and beta were amplified with iRepertoire arm-PCR. TCRdb independently ran MiXCR on the multiplex PCR reads; one entry per CDR3 protein. Of 150,000 to 200,000 distinct CDR3 sequences in the sample, around 42% are singletons; the top ten hold 5.2%. Findings of the study overall: Very few CDR3 sequences were shared between tissue and blood.

The J gene is TRBJ2-2, the V gene TRBV12-5; D is ambiguous. The specimen was glioma tissue, nonneoplastic brain tissue, or PBMCs (not recorded which). The source is a human donor with low-grade glioma or glioblastoma, undergoing nonglioma brain surgery, or in good health (not recorded which). Written as DNA, the CDR3 is TGTGCTAGTGGTTCGTATACCGGGGAGCTGTTTTTT. Translated: CASGSYTGELFF.